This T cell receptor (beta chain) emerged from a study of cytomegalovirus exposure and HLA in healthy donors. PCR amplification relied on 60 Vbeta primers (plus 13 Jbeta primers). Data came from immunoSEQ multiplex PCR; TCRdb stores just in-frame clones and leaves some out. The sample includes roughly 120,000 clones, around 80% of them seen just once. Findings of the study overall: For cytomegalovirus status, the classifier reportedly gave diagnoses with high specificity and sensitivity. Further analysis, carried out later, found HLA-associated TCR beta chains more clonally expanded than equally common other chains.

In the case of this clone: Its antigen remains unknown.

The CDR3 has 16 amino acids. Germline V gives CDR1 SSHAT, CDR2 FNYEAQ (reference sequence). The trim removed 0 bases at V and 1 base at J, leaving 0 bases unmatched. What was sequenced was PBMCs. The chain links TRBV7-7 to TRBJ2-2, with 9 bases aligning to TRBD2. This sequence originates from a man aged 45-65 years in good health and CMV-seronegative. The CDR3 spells CASSLATSGNTGELFF. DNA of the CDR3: TGTGCCAGCAGCTTAGCGACTAGCGGGAACACCGGGGAGCTGTTTTTT. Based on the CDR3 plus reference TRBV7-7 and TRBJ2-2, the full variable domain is GAGVSQSPRYKVTKRGQDVTLRCDPISSHATLYWYQQALGQGPEFLTYFNYEAQPDKSGLPSDRFSAERPEGSISTLTIQRTEQRDSAMYRCASSLATSGNTGELFFGEGSRLTVL.